The next 18 T cell receptor beta chains were all read from a single sample in a study of shared clonotypes between healthy human individuals (dated by TCRdb to about 2020). The method was the immunoSEQ multiplex PCR assay. As stored in TCRdb, this immuneACCESS dataset retains in-frame rearrangements with V and J assigned. A fraction of the clones does not appear; measured against another copy, unresolved V genes explain less than half of the discrepancy, and the remainder lacks a known reason. Present in this sample are approximately 1,000,000 clones, around 82% of which were seen just once. The ten largest clones take up more than 0.5% of the sample. Sequences were obtained from memory CD4+ T cells from PBMCs. This specimen's cell subset or site label, per the study, means: CD45RA-negative fraction. Source of these receptors: a man aged 18 to 29 in good health. Some clones in this sample may be carry-over from other donors' samples.

CDR3 sequence reads: CASSAPPGQGSTDTQYF. The CDR3 DNA reads as TGTGCCAGCAGTGCGCCCCCCGGACAGGGTAGCACAGATACGCAGTATTTT. The gene calls are TRBV6-1 and TRBJ2-3; 8 nucleotides align to TRBD1. The germline gives CDR1 MNHNS, CDR2 SASEGT. The CDR3 length is 17 residues. The J segment lost 0 bases and the V segment lost 4 bases, leaving 9 bases of the junction unmatched.

This CDR3 reads CASSTRSTEAFF. For the CDR3, the DNA is TGTGCCAGCAGTACAAGGAGCACTGAAGCTTTCTTT. V is TRBV7-2 and J is TRBJ1-1; D gene unclear. This CDR3 spans 12 amino acids. CDR1 and CDR2 (germline): SGHTA, FQGNSA. V lost 6 bases and J 4 bases, leaving 9 bases between the germline ends.

The V and J genes are TRBV28 and TRBJ1-1; possibly TRBD1 for D (5 bases). V lost 7 bases to trimming and J lost 10 bases, with 19 bases between them. Germline CDR1 MDHEN, CDR2 SYDVKM. The CDR3 consists of 13 residues. The CDR3 spells CASNPDAYGGAFF. CDR3 nucleotide sequence: TGTGCCAGCAACCCGGACGCCTACGGGGGAGCTTTCTTT.

The V and J genes are TRBV30 and TRBJ1-2; the match to TRBD1 covers 10 bases. Looked up from germline, CDR1 is GTSNPN and CDR2 is SVGIG (reference sequence). Trimming at V came to 5 bases and at J to 14 bases, leaving 8 bases not matched to a gene. This CDR3 contains 11 residues. The CDR3 DNA follows: TGTGCCTGGTCACGACAGGGGGCAGGTACCTTC. As protein: CAWSRQGAGTF.

V and J are TRBV19 and TRBJ2-5; 8 nucleotides line up with TRBD1. The CDR3 length is 18 residues. The germline gives CDR1 LNHDA, CDR2 SQIVND (reference sequence). V trimming: 3 bases; J trimming: 1 base; junction bases outside the gene matches: 13. The CDR3 nucleotides read TGTGCCAGTAGTATCGGGAATTGGGGAACAGGGGGCCAAGAGACCCAGTACTTC. Encoded protein: CASSIGNWGTGGQETQYF.

This clone was counted only a few times. The CDR3 sequence: CAWAWGMNTEAFF. The CDR3 region has the DNA TGTGCCTGGGCTTGGGGGATGAACACTGAAGCTTTCTTT. The chain is built from TRBV30 and TRBJ1-1; D possibly corresponds to TRBD1 (5 bases). Germline CDR1 and CDR2: GTSNPN and SVGIG (reference sequence). The V end was cut by 5 bases, the J end by 0 bases, with 10 bases between. The CDR3 is 13 amino acids. The entire variable domain, with the rest obtained from reference TRBV30 and TRBJ1-1, is as follows: SQTIHQWPATLVQPVGSPLSLECTVEGTSNPNLYWYRQAAGRGLQLLFYSVGIGQISSEVPQNLSASRPQDRQFILSSKKLLLSDSGFYLCAWAWGMNTEAFFGQGTRLTVV.

This clone was counted a few times. This chain links TRBV9 with TRBJ2-3; no firm D call. CDR3 length equals 13 residues. Trimming left V 0 bases short and J 6 bases short, with 8 bases between. Germline V lookup: CDR1 SGDLS, CDR2 YYNGEE. The CDR3: CASSVAQRDTQYF. In DNA form, the CDR3 reads TGTGCCAGCAGCGTAGCTCAGAGGGATACGCAGTATTTT.

This clone occurred a few times. The chain combines TRBV6-1 with TRBJ1-2; perhaps TRBD1 as D (6 bases). Looked up from germline, CDR1 is MNHNS and CDR2 is SASEGT. This CDR3 spans 14 amino acids. V was trimmed by 5 bases and J by 11 bases, leaving 21 bases between them. DNA for the CDR3: TGTGCCAGCAGTACATCGGGACACCTGGAAATGTACACCTTC. Protein sequence: CASSTSGHLEMYTF.

This chain connects TRBV27 to TRBJ2-3, with a possible D match to TRBD1 (5 bases). The CDR3 length is 16 residues. Between the trimmed V and J ends, which lost 7 bases and 0 bases, there was a span of 17 bases. Germline CDR1 MNHEY, CDR2 SMNVEV (reference sequence). CDR3 DNA: TGTGCCAGCACACCCCGGACATCCTCTAGCACAGATACGCAGTATTTT. Amino acids: CASTPRTSSSTDTQYF.

The J gene is TRBJ2-7, the V gene TRBV29-1; 8 bases fit TRBD2. The germline CDR1 and CDR2 sequences are SQVTM and ANQGSEA. The CDR3 contains 17 residues. V trimming: 6 bases; J trimming: 0 bases; junction bases outside the gene matches: 16. CDR3 amino acids: CSVAGTSDLGPSYEQYF. In nucleotides, the CDR3 is TGCAGCGTCGCCGGGACTAGTGATTTGGGGCCCTCCTACGAGCAGTACTTC.

Many counts were recorded for this clone. This sequence joins TRBV2 and TRBJ2-3; TRBD2 might be the D (6 bases). Germline V lookup: CDR1 SNHLY, CDR2 FYNNEI. This CDR3 spans 16 amino acids. V was trimmed by 6 bases and J by 0 bases, leaving 16 bases between them. The CDR3 protein is CASRALWRGSTDTQYF. CDR3 nucleotides: TGTGCCAGCAGGGCACTTTGGCGGGGTAGCACAGATACGCAGTATTTT.

This clone turned up a few times. The rearrangement links TRBV7-2 to TRBJ2-7, with D perhaps matching TRBD1 (5 bases). V lost 5 bases and J 2 bases, leaving 22 bases between the germline ends. Germline CDR1 SGHTA, CDR2 FQGNSA. This CDR3 region has 17 residues. The CDR3: CASSRGFWGLSAYEQYF. The CDR3 DNA follows: TGTGCCAGCAGCAGGGGATTTTGGGGCCTATCCGCCTACGAGCAGTACTTC. The variable domain in full, with the rest retrieved from reference TRBV7-2 and TRBJ2-7, is GAGVSQSPSNKVTEKGKDVELRCDPISGHTALYWYRQSLGQGLEFLIYFQGNSAPDKSGLPSDRFSAERTGGSVSTLTIQRTQQEDSAVYLCASSRGFWGLSAYEQYFGPGTRLTVT.

J is TRBJ2-2 and V is TRBV6-5, with 9 bases identical to TRBD1. Trimming at V came to 2 bases and at J to 2 bases, leaving 3 bases not matched to a gene. This CDR3 comprises 16 residues. Germline V lookup: CDR1 MNHEY, CDR2 SVGAGI. The CDR3 loop reads CASSYPGQGNTGELFF. CDR3 DNA sequence: TGTGCCAGCAGTTACCCGGGACAGGGAAACACCGGGGAGCTGTTTTTT.

A word on this clone: This sequence may be a read error, since a much larger clone differs from it by one base. Other DNA sequences in this specimen translate into the identical CDR3. V is TRBV28 and J is TRBJ1-1; unclear D gene. CDR1 and CDR2 from the germline V gene are MDHEN and SYDVKM. Trimming took 3 bases from V and 1 from J, leaving 6 bases between them. This CDR3 contains 13 residues. The CDR3 nucleotides are TGTGCCAGCAGTTTGTCAGGGAACACTGAAGCTTTCTTT. This translates into CASSLSGNTEAFF. Looking up the rest from reference TRBV28 and TRBJ1-1 gives the full variable domain: DVKVTQSSRYLVKRTGEKVFLECVQDMDHENMFWYRQDPGLGLRLIYFSYDVKMKEKGDIPEGYSVSREKKERFSLILESASTNQTSMYLCASSLSGNTEAFFGQGTRLTVV.

This clone has just a few counts. V is TRBV9 and J is TRBJ1-1; 7 bases align to TRBD1. This CDR3 has 14 amino acids. Germline lookup yields CDR1 SGDLS and CDR2 YYNGEE. V lost 4 bases to trimming and J lost 1 base; unmatched junction nucleotides: 4. The CDR3 sequence is CASSSDRANTEAFF. The CDR3 region has the DNA TGTGCCAGCAGCTCTGACAGGGCGAACACTGAAGCTTTCTTT.

Only one count was recorded for this clone. This sequence joins TRBV11-1 and TRBJ2-5; 8 bases are a match to TRBD1. Germline CDR1 reads SGHAT; CDR2 reads FQDESV (reference sequence). This CDR3 has 17 amino acids. The V and J ends lost 5 bases and 4 bases, in that order; junction bases with no gene match: 15. The CDR3 coding sequence is TGTGCCAGCAGCCTACCAACCCAGACAGGGGCGGGAGAGACCCAGTACTTC. Protein product: CASSLPTQTGAGETQYF.

V and J are TRBV11-2 and TRBJ2-4; TRBD2 matches 8 bases. The CDR3 has 15 residues. J was trimmed by 10 bases and V by 3 bases; bases with no gene match: 11. Germline V gene lookup returns CDR1 SGHAT and CDR2 FQNNGV. This CDR3 reads CASSFQRGPQGIQYF. DNA of the CDR3: TGTGCCAGCAGCTTCCAGCGGGGGCCCCAGGGTATTCAGTACTTC.

The chain has TRBV6-5 and TRBJ2-1; maybe TRBD2 (7 bases). The germline V gene encodes CDR1 MNHEY and CDR2 SVGAGI. V lost 2 bases to trimming and J lost 5 bases, with 13 bases between them. This CDR3 spans 15 amino acids. The CDR3 region is CASSYGGGGHNEQFF. In DNA form, the CDR3 reads TGTGCCAGCAGTTACGGCGGCGGGGGCCACAATGAGCAGTTCTTC.